One sample yielded the 16 T cell receptor beta chains listed below, sequenced in a study of control samples from healthy donors and cancer patients. The data were produced by immunoSEQ multiplex PCR, yet TCRdb's version contains in-frame clones alone and is incomplete. The sample consists of about 140,000 clones, 90% to 95% of them appearing once. Material for sequencing was blood. Receptors were obtained from a man between 40 and 49 years old in good health.

The rearrangement uses TRBV9 and TRBJ2-1, with a tentative D call TRBD2 (7 bases). Deletions cut 0 bases from V and 3 bases from J, with 16 bases between. The CDR3 has 17 amino acids. Germline lookup yields CDR1 SGDLS and CDR2 YYNGEE. This chain's CDR3 is CASSVATRGAGYNEQFF. As DNA, the CDR3 is TGTGCCAGCAGCGTAGCAACACGGGGGGCAGGCTACAATGAGCAGTTCTTC.

This clone was found once. One end of the junction does not line up with germline, which may come from a read error. The CDR3 region has the DNA TGTGCCAGCAGCATGGGACTAGCGGAAGTCTCCCCCCTAGAGTTC. Translation gives CASSMGLAEVSPLEF. J is TRBJ2-7 and V is TRBV9, with TRBD2 matching over 11 bases. CDR3 length equals 15 residues. Looked up from germline, CDR1 is SGDLS and CDR2 is YYNGEE.

The chain is built from TRBV29-1 and TRBJ2-7; D is possibly TRBD1 or TRBD2 (5 bases each). This CDR3 is 12 amino acids long. CDR1 is SQVTM and CDR2 is ANQGSEA in the germline V gene. The ends were cut back, 3 bases at V and 3 bases at J, with 9 bases in the middle. CDR3 residues: CSVEGPGYEQYF. The CDR3 coding sequence is TGCAGCGTTGAGGGACCGGGCTACGAGCAGTACTTC.

The chain has TRBV6-6 and TRBJ2-1; D not resolved. Germline V lookup: CDR1 MNHNY, CDR2 SVGAGI (reference sequence). V lost 2 bases and J lost 6, with 5 bases in between. This CDR3 has 12 residues. The CDR3 DNA reads as TGTGCCAGCAGTTACATAGCCAATGAGCAGTTCTTC. Translated, it gives CASSYIANEQFF.

Of note for this clone: Other DNA variants within this sample encode the same CDR3. The J gene is TRBJ1-5, the V gene TRBV19; tentative D call: TRBD1 (5 bases). Trimming took off 8 bases at V and 0 bases at J, with 14 bases between the two ends. The V gene's germline CDR1 is LNHDA and CDR2 SQIVND (reference sequence). The length of the CDR3 is 15 residues. The CDR3 DNA reads TGTGCCAGTCGACAGCGAACGTATAGCAATCAGCCCCAGCATTTT. Translated: CASRQRTYSNQPQHF.

This chain joins TRBV7-8 and TRBJ2-7, with TRBD2 matching 12 bases. Germline lookup yields CDR1 SGHVS and CDR2 FQNEAQ. There are 17 residues in the CDR3. J was trimmed by 0 bases and V by 0 bases; bases with no gene match: 3. The CDR3 region has the DNA TGTGCCAGCAGCTTAGCACTAGCGGGGGGTGTCTCCTACGAGCAGTACTTC. This codes for CASSLALAGGVSYEQYF.

V is TRBV28 and J is TRBJ1-4, with 9 bases fitting TRBD1. Germline CDR1 reads MDHEN; CDR2 reads SYDVKM. The V segment lost 10 bases and the J segment 7 bases; nucleotides outside the gene matches: 19. The CDR3 totals 17 residues. As DNA, the CDR3 is TGTGCCATCGCCGGCCAGGGACAGGGTTTGTACGGTGAAAAACTGTTTTTT. Encoded protein: CAIAGQGQGLYGEKLFF. Looking up the rest from reference TRBV28 and TRBJ1-4 gives the full variable domain: DVKVTQSSRYLVKRTGEKVFLECVQDMDHENMFWYRQDPGLGLRLIYFSYDVKMKEKGDIPEGYSVSREKKERFSLILESASTNQTSMYLCAIAGQGQGLYGEKLFFGSGTQLSVL.

The chain combines TRBV10-2 with TRBJ1-1, with D perhaps matching TRBD1 (5 bases). V dropped 6 bases and J dropped 0 bases, with 8 bases sitting between them. Germline V gene sequence: CDR1 WSHSY, CDR2 SAAADI. The CDR3 covers 13 residues. As DNA, the CDR3 is TGCGCCAGCAGGGGGACGGTGAACACTGAAGCTTTCTTT. Protein: CASRGTVNTEAFF.

This clone has only one observation. V and J are TRBV10-3 and TRBJ1-6; TRBD1 matches at 9 bases. CDR3 length equals 16 residues. V lost 0 bases, J lost 5 bases, and 2 bases stayed unmatched. CDR1 and CDR2 (germline): ENHRY, SYGVKD. CDR3 region: CAISESGTGNNSPLHF. CDR3 in DNA: TGTGCCATCAGTGAGTCGGGGACAGGGAATAATTCACCCCTCCACTTT.

The chain has TRBV4-2 and TRBJ2-7; TRBD1 or TRBD2 may be the D gene (5 bases each). Germline CDR1 LGHNA, CDR2 YNFKEQ. V lost 0 bases and J 3 bases, leaving 21 bases between the germline ends. There are 18 residues in the CDR3. CDR3 loop: CASSQERGRSRWNYEQYF. CDR3 nucleotide sequence: TGTGCCAGCAGCCAAGAGAGGGGAAGGAGCCGTTGGAACTACGAGCAGTACTTC.

The chain is built from TRBV5-1 and TRBJ2-3; D is ambiguous. In germline, CDR1 is SGHRS, CDR2 YFSETQ. The CDR3 runs 16 residues. V lost 0 bases and J lost 3, with 14 bases in between. CDR3 bases: TGCGCCAGCAGCTTGGGCGAAATCACGGGTACAGATACGCAGTATTTT. Amino acid sequence: CASSLGEITGTDTQYF.

The gene calls are TRBV4-1 and TRBJ1-1; 8 bases are shared with TRBD1. The germline V gene encodes CDR1 MGHRA and CDR2 YSYEKL. The CDR3 totals 15 residues. The V and J ends lost 0 bases and 6 bases, in that order; junction bases with no gene match: 6. The CDR3 nucleotides read TGCGCCAGCAGCCAAGACTGGCAGGGGGCCGCTGAAGCTTTCTTT. Its translation: CASSQDWQGAAEAFF.

The CDR3 reads CATSDLTGVEGYTF. DNA for the CDR3: TGTGCCACCAGTGATCTGACAGGGGTTGAGGGCTACACCTTC. This rearrangement joins TRBV24-1 to TRBJ1-2; 8 nucleotides line up with TRBD1. The V segment lost 3 bases and the J segment 8 bases; nucleotides outside the gene matches: 7. The length of the CDR3 is 14 residues. Germline V gives CDR1 KGHDR, CDR2 SFDVKD.

This CDR3 reads CASSDRSAKNSPLHF. The CDR3 DNA is TGTGCCAGCAGTGATCGGTCGGCGAAGAATTCACCCCTCCACTTT. The chain recombines TRBV6-1 with TRBJ1-6; no clear D. CDR1 and CDR2 from the germline V gene are MNHNS and SASEGT. The CDR3 sequence is 15 residues long. V was shortened by 3 bases and J by 7 bases, with 13 bases between the two germline ends.

The chain joins TRBV27 to TRBJ1-1; 7 nucleotides match TRBD1. Germline values: CDR1 MNHEY, CDR2 SMNVEV (reference sequence). V lost 6 bases and J lost 1; bases outside the gene matches: 5. The CDR3 runs to 14 residues. In DNA, the CDR3 is TGTGCCAGCAGGGGGACAGCCCAGAACACTGAAGCTTTCTTT. Its protein product is CASRGTAQNTEAFF.

The rearrangement links TRBV5-6 to TRBJ1-5; D call uncertain. The CDR3 totals 14 residues. Germline V gene sequence: CDR1 SGHDT, CDR2 YYEEEE. V was trimmed by 5 bases and J by 1 base, leaving 10 bases between them. In nucleotides, the CDR3 is TGTGCCAGCAGAATCTGGGGAAGCAATCAGCCCCAGCATTTT. Residues: CASRIWGSNQPQHF.